The 4 T cell receptor beta chains in this list originate from one sample, sequenced in a study of shared T cell receptors in the human thymus. Profiled with immunoSEQ multiplex PCR; TCRdb holds only in-frame clones, not every one. The sample consists of around 730,000 clones, 70% to 90% of them appearing once. These data were also reused for a study on human thymus T cells.

Sequenced: thymocytes. Receptor source: a girl in the first two years of life with a congenital heart defect.

The chain carries TRBV27 and TRBJ1-2, with TRBD1 as a possible D gene (6 bases). From germline, CDR1 is MNHEY and CDR2 SMNVEV (reference sequence). The V end was cut by 6 bases, the J end by 7 bases, with 21 bases between. The CDR3 runs 15 residues. The DNA of the CDR3 is TGTGCCAGCAGCAATTTAAGGGGGGGGGCTTCTGGCTACACCTTC. Protein product: CASSNLRGGASGYTF.

This clone occurred once. The chain joins TRBV28 to TRBJ1-5; perhaps TRBD1 as D (6 bases). Trimming took off 4 bases at V and 0 bases at J, with 13 bases between the two ends. Germline lookup yields CDR1 MDHEN and CDR2 SYDVKM. The length of the CDR3 is 16 residues. The CDR3 DNA reads as TGTGCCAGCAGTTCCGAGACAGGAACTAGCAATCAGCCCCAGCATTTT. This codes for CASSSETGTSNQPQHF.

V gene TRBV5-1 combines with J gene TRBJ1-2, with TRBD1 as a possible D gene (5 bases). Trimming shortened V by 7 bases and J by 8 bases, and 18 bases separated the two germline ends. Germline loops: CDR1 SGHRS, CDR2 YFSETQ. The CDR3 totals 13 residues. The CDR3 DNA sequence: TGCGCCAGCCGGGGGGTCGCCAGAGGGGGCTACACCTTC. This codes for CASRGVARGGYTF. The full variable domain, with the rest looked up from reference TRBV5-1 and TRBJ1-2, is KAGVTQTPRYLIKTRGQQVTLSCSPISGHRSVSWYQQTPGQGLQFLFEYFSETQRNKGNFPGRFSGRQFSNSRSEMNVSTLELGDSALYLCASRGVARGGYTFGSGTRLTVV.

This sequence joins TRBV2 and TRBJ2-1, with TRBD2 matching 11 bases. V dropped 8 bases and J dropped 4; count of bases not matched to a gene: 7. The CDR3 totals 15 residues. The germline gives CDR1 SNHLY, CDR2 FYNNEI. CDR3: CASVPSGGTYNEQFF. CDR3 coding DNA: TGTGCCAGCGTGCCTAGCGGGGGGACTTACAATGAGCAGTTCTTC.